The clone carrying this T cell receptor beta chain was picked up a small number of times. This record comes from a study of T cell repertoires in cytomegalovirus infection. Study information: A matching HLA type, together with CMV infection, was signaled by public TCR beta signatures.

From the reads, TCRdb called clonotypes with MiXCR, one entry per CDR3 protein. The table includes 250,000 to 300,000 distinct CDR3 sequences, around 13% detected once. Sequences were obtained from PBMCs. This clonotype originated in a human donor in good health (CMV status not recorded). Some clones in this sample may be carry-over from other donors' samples.

The CDR3 DNA follows: TGTGCCAGCAGCACCGGGACAGCCTCTAACTATGGCTACACCTTC. Its translation is CASSTGTASNYGYTF. The V and J genes are TRBV5-4 and TRBJ1-2; 7 bases agree with TRBD1. The J segment lost 0 bases and the V segment lost 4 bases, leaving 6 bases of the junction unmatched. The V gene's germline CDR1 is SGHNT and CDR2 YYREEE (reference sequence). The CDR3 is 15 amino acids.